This T cell receptor (beta chain) stems from a study of blood T cell repertoires in COVID-19. Study overall: COVID-19 samples from acute and convalescent phases originated in the United States, Italy and Spain. Sources were T cells, B-cell-depleted T cells, or PBMCs; the material itself was cDNA or gDNA.

As originally analysed: Reference gene primer amplification gave estimated nucleated cell counts. TCRdb's copy holds only in-frame clones and misses some; the assay was immunoSEQ multiplex PCR. That table is the source of V, J and clone size, and D and trimming were worked out from the DNA. The data show hundreds of thousands of clones, 75% to 90% seen once. Germline V lookup: CDR1 MNHEY, CDR2 SVGEGT. Trimming removed 5 bases from V and 4 bases from J, with 14 bases in between. The CDR3 sequence is 14 residues long. This chain connects TRBV6-2 or TRBV6-3 to TRBJ1-1; D not certain. This TCR derives from a woman aged 18-29 years with acute or convalescent COVID-19. The sample was peripheral blood. The CDR3 sequence: CASSDTDTLTEAFF. The CDR3 coding sequence is TGTGCCAGCAGTGACACGGATACTCTCACTGAAGCTTTCTTT.